This record looks at one TCR beta chain sequence and its context. Its matching antigen is unknown. These data are taken from a study of cytomegalovirus exposure and HLA in healthy donors. The V and J ends lost 5 bases and 10 bases, in that order; junction bases with no gene match: 10. There are 13 residues in the CDR3. The germline V gene has CDR1 SNHLY and CDR2 FYNNEI. A multiplex PCR was run with 60 Vbeta primers and 13 Jbeta primers. Only in-frame clones appear in the TCRdb table, and some are missing; sequencing was by immunoSEQ multiplex PCR. Found here are 150,000 to 180,000 clones, approximately 80% of them singletons; the top ten hold 9.5% to 15%. Findings of the study overall: Relative to the approximately 630-donor mean, N-insertions were reportedly fewer in an Asian-associated ancestry cluster in a later analysis. Association of a missense DCLRE1C variant with TCR beta V- and J-gene trimming was reported in a later analysis. Sequences of the TCR beta chain were said to predict the HLA-A and HLA-B alleles of most subjects accurately.

This sequence joins TRBV2 and TRBJ1-2; 7 nucleotides match TRBD1. The sequencing sample was made of PBMCs. This receptor was taken from a man aged 25 to 40 in good health and CMV-seropositive. CDR3 sequence reads: CASSSTGDRSYTF. The CDR3 DNA is TGTGCCAGCAGTTCAACAGGGGATAGGTCCTACACCTTC. The full variable domain, its missing parts supplied by reference TRBV2 and TRBJ1-2, is EPEVTQTPSHQVTQMGQEVILRCVPISNHLYFYWYRQILGQKVEFLVSFYNNEISEKSEIFDDQFSVERPDGSNFTLKIRSTKLEDSAMYFCASSSTGDRSYTFGSGTRLTVV.